The 8 T cell receptor beta chains reported below all come from one sample, sequenced in a study of blood T cell repertoires in COVID-19. The assay was immunoSEQ multiplex PCR, and TCRdb's table has in-frame clones only and misses some. The sample lists some 340,000 clones, around 83% occurring once. Material for sequencing was PBMCs or T cells enriched from blood (not recorded which). These receptors all stem from a woman aged 45-60 years who had recovered from COVID-19.

The chain uses TRBV7-2 and TRBJ1-2, with 11 bases that match TRBD1. The ends lost 6 bases at V and 1 base at J; junction bases unmatched: 13. The length of the CDR3 is 18 residues. Germline CDR1 reads SGHTA; CDR2 reads FQGNSA. This CDR3 is CASSGKGGTGGFNYGYTF. For the CDR3, the DNA is TGTGCCAGCAGTGGGAAAGGGGGGACAGGGGGATTTAACTATGGCTACACCTTC.

This chain joins TRBV4-3 and TRBJ1-6; D ambiguous. CDR1 and CDR2 (germline): LGHNA, YSLEER. Trimming removed 1 base at V and 13 bases at J, with 20 bases between. This CDR3 region has 16 residues. The CDR3 DNA sequence: TGCGCCAGCAGCCAAGGGTTTGAGGACGCGGGCAGCCCCCTCCACTTT. It is translated as CASSQGFEDAGSPLHF.

The rearrangement joins TRBV30 to TRBJ2-5; the D gene is possibly TRBD2 (5 bases). Between the trimmed V and J ends, which lost 3 bases and 4 bases, there was a span of 15 bases. CDR1 and CDR2 (germline): GTSNPN, SVGIG (reference sequence). This CDR3 region has 14 residues. The CDR3 DNA sequence: TGTGCCTGGAGGGCAGCGGCGATCTTAGAGACCCAGTACTTC. Amino acid sequence: CAWRAAAILETQYF.

V gene TRBV15 combines with J gene TRBJ2-7, with D possibly matching TRBD1 (6 bases). CDR3 length: 16 residues. Germline CDR1 LNHNV, CDR2 YYDKDF (reference sequence). The germline V and J ends were trimmed by 7 bases and 2 bases, with 21 bases remaining between them. The CDR3 protein is CATTPRGTLNTYEQYF. CDR3 coding DNA: TGTGCCACCACCCCAAGGGGGACACTTAATACCTACGAGCAGTACTTC.

CDR3 coding DNA: TGTGCCAGCAGTCTTAGGCAACGGGGGTTCACTGAAGCTTTCTTT. Translating it yields CASSLRQRGFTEAFF. The V call is TRBV6-5, the J call TRBJ1-1; a possible D gene is TRBD1 (5 bases). Trimming left V 5 bases short and J 4 bases short, with 17 bases between. This CDR3 has 15 residues. Germline V gene data show CDR1 as MNHEY and CDR2 as SVGAGI.

The rearrangement joins TRBV5-5 to TRBJ2-4; 13 bases are a match to TRBD2. The CDR3 contains 15 residues. V lost 3 bases, J lost 7 bases, and 4 bases stayed unmatched. Germline assignment: CDR1 SGHKS and CDR2 YYEKEE (reference sequence). In DNA, the CDR3 is TGTGCCAGCAGCTCAACTAGCGGGGGGGCGAACATTCAGTACTTC. Translating it yields CASSSTSGGANIQYF.

J is TRBJ1-1 and V is TRBV6-5; D is ambiguous. CDR1 MNHEY and CDR2 SVGAGI come from the germline V gene. The CDR3 spans 13 residues. V lost 7 bases and J lost 3, with 12 bases in between. The CDR3 spells CASKRVFDTEAFF. The CDR3 DNA sequence: TGTGCCAGCAAACGGGTTTTTGACACTGAAGCTTTCTTT.

This clone came up once. The chain combines TRBV12-3 or TRBV12-4 with TRBJ1-2; D is unresolved. Trimming stripped 10 bases from V and 4 bases from J, with 16 bases between. This CDR3 is built from 13 residues. The CDR3 loop is CAISVSPSYGYTF. CDR3 nucleotides: TGTGCCATCTCGGTCTCCCCATCCTATGGCTACACCTTC.